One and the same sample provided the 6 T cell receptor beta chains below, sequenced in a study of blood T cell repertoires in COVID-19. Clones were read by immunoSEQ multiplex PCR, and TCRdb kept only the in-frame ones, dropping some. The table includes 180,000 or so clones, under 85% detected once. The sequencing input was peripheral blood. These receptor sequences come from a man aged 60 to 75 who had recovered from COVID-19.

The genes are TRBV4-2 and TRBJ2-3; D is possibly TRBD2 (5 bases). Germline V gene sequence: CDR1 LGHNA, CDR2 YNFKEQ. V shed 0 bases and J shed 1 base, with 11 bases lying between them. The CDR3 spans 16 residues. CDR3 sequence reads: CASSQDLVSGTDTQYF. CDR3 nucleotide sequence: TGTGCCAGCAGCCAAGATCTGGTTAGCGGCACAGATACGCAGTATTTT.

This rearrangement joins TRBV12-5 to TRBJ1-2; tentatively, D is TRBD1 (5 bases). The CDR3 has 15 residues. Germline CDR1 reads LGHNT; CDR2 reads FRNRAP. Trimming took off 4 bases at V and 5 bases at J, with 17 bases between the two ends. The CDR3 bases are TGTGCTAGTGGTTCCCCGCGGGGGAGCCAGTATGGCTACACCTTC. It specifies CASGSPRGSQYGYTF.

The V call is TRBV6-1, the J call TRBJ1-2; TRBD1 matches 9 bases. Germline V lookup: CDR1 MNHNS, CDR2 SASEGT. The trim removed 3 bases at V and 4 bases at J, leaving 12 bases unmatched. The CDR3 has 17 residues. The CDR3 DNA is TGTGCCAGCAGTGAGGGTAGGAAGACAGGGGGATCCTATGGCTACACCTTC. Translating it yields CASSEGRKTGGSYGYTF.

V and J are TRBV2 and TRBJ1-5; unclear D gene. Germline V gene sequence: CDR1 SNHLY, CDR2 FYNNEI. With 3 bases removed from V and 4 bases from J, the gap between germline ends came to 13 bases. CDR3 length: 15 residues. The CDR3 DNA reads TGTGCCAGCAGTGAGAGGGCCTTTGGAAATCAGCCCCAGCATTTT. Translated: CASSERAFGNQPQHF.

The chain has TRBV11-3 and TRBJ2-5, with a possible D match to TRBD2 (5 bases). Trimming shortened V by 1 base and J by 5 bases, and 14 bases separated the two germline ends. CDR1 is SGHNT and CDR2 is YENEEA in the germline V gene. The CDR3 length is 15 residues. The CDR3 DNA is TGTGCCAGCAGCTTAGGATCTCGGGGTTTGGAGACCCAGTACTTC. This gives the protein CASSLGSRGLETQYF.

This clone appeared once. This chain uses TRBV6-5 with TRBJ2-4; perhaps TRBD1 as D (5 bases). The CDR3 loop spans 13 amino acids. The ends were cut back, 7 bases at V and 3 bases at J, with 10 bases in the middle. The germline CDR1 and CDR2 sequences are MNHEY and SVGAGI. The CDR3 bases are TGTGCCAGCAAGTGGCAGGGCAAAAACATTCAGTACTTC. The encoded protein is CASKWQGKNIQYF.